These T cell receptor beta chains were read from a single sample in a study of Ad26.COV2.S vaccination and SARS-CoV-2 variants. Sequenced by immunoSEQ multiplex PCR; TCRdb stores in-frame clones only, minus some. The repertoire holds roughly 320,000 clones, about 82% seen once, with 2% to 2.5% in the top ten. The starting material was peripheral blood, obtained in a trial of Ad26.COV2.S vaccine versus placebo. These receptors were collected from a person aged 18-65 years who received the Ad26.COV2.S COVID-19 vaccine or a placebo. Each CDR3 is given with its conserved first and last residue. A D gene is named only where the DNA matches it firmly. The size of a clone is reported for some rows only, either as once, few or many, or as a class for expanded clones.

TRBV2	TRBD1	.	TRBJ1-6	CASSLDRGLSYNSPLHF	TGTGCCAGCAGTCTAGACAGGGGGCTTTCCTATAATTCACCCCTCCACTTT
TRBV28	.	few	TRBJ1-4	CASSLKQIINEKLFF	TGTGCCAGCAGTTTGAAACAGATCATTAATGAAAAACTGTTTTTT
TRBV5-1	.	.	TRBJ2-7	CASSLGARDYEQYF	TGCGCCAGCAGCTTGGGTGCCCGAGACTACGAGCAGTACTTC
TRBV28	.	.	TRBJ2-6	CASSALGVSGANVLTF	TGTGCCAGCAGTGCTCTAGGGGTTTCTGGGGCCAACGTCCTGACTTTC
TRBV3-1/TRBV3-2	.	.	TRBJ1-2	CASSQEAQGSDYGYTF	TGTGCCAGCAGCCAAGAGGCACAGGGATCTGACTATGGCTACACCTTC
TRBV5-1	TRBD1	.	TRBJ2-3	CASSRGQGADTQYF	TGCGCCAGCAGCAGAGGACAGGGGGCAGATACGCAGTATTTT
TRBV5-6	.	.	TRBJ2-1	CASSLAGSGPYNEQFF	TGTGCCAGCAGCTTGGCTGGATCAGGCCCCTACAATGAGCAGTTCTTC
TRBV11-2	.	.	TRBJ2-6	CASSLGRNSGANVLTF	TGTGCCAGCAGCCTAGGACGCAACTCTGGGGCCAACGTCCTGACTTTC
TRBV24-1	.	few	TRBJ2-3	CATSDRSVSTDTQYF	TGTGCCACCAGTGATAGGTCAGTGAGCACAGATACGCAGTATTTT
TRBV4-2	.	.	TRBJ2-3	CASSQDEPGTPYF	TGTGCCAGCAGCCAAGACGAACCGGGGACCCCGTATTTT
TRBV7-9	TRBD1	.	TRBJ2-5	CASSRGQPAAQYF	TGTGCCAGTTCAAGGGGGCAGCCGGCGGCCCAGTACTTC
TRBV11-2	.	once	TRBJ2-7	CASSFIQVSNEQYF	TGTGCCAGCAGCTTCATACAGGTCAGCAACGAGCAGTACTTC
TRBV6-5	TRBD1	.	TRBJ1-2	CASRQPGTDYGYTF	TGTGCCAGCAGACAACCCGGGACAGACTATGGCTACACCTTC
TRBV6-5	.	.	TRBJ1-1	CASSYSGGVRSEAFF	TGTGCCAGCAGTTACTCGGGAGGGGTGAGGTCTGAAGCTTTCTTT
TRBV13	.	.	TRBJ1-2	CASSLSGQGGGYTF	TGTGCCAGCAGCTTATCGGGACAAGGAGGCGGCTACACCTTC
TRBV6-1	.	.	TRBJ1-1	CASSEMGGNTEAFF	TGTGCCAGCAGTGAAATGGGGGGGAACACTGAAGCTTTCTTT
TRBV7-9	.	.	TRBJ2-7	CASSLGQDLSYEQYF	TGTGCCAGCAGCTTAGGGCAGGACCTCTCCTACGAGCAGTACTTC
TRBV9	.	once	TRBJ1-2	CASSVNGQGDYGYTF	TGTGCCAGCAGCGTAAATGGCCAGGGAGACTATGGCTACACCTTC
TRBV9	.	.	TRBJ2-3	CASSAGVSDTQYF	TGTGCCAGCAGCGCCGGCGTGAGTGATACGCAGTATTTT
TRBV4-1	.	medium-sized	TRBJ2-2	CASSPLGVTIDTGELFF	TGCGCCAGCAGCCCCCTTGGGGTGACGATAGACACCGGGGAGCTGTTTTTT
TRBV5-5	.	.	TRBJ1-4	CASSLGVASSNEKLFF	TGTGCCAGCAGCTTGGGGGTAGCAAGCTCTAATGAAAAACTGTTTTTT
TRBV5-4	TRBD2	once	TRBJ2-1	CASSLGVGGRGGGYNEQFF	TGTGCCAGCAGCCTGGGAGTCGGAGGGCGGGGGGGCGGATACAATGAGCAGTTCTTC
TRBV7-9	TRBD1	once	TRBJ2-3	CASSFGSPGQGSDTQYF	TGTGCCAGCAGTTTCGGAAGCCCGGGACAGGGGTCAGATACGCAGTATTTT
TRBV6-6	.	.	TRBJ2-7	CASSPNYEQYF	TGTGCCAGCAGTCCAAACTACGAGCAGTACTTC
TRBV29-1	TRBD1	.	TRBJ2-3	CSVAGGRDTQYF	TGCAGCGTTGCAGGGGGCAGGGATACGCAGTATTTT
TRBV28	.	.	TRBJ2-2	CASSFRTKVYTGELFF	TGTGCCAGCAGTTTTCGGACCAAAGTGTACACCGGGGAGCTGTTTTTT
TRBV27	.	.	TRBJ2-7	CASSFSSGSYEQYF	TGTGCCAGCAGTTTCTCATCAGGGTCCTACGAGCAGTACTTC
TRBV29-1	.	.	TRBJ1-2	CSVRQDGYGYTF	TGCAGCGTTAGACAGGACGGATATGGCTACACCTTC
TRBV9	TRBD2	.	TRBJ2-1	CASSVGGGDGYNEQFF	TGTGCCAGCAGCGTCGGCGGGGGGGATGGCTACAATGAGCAGTTCTTC
TRBV7-2	.	.	TRBJ2-7	CASSARLESPYFSLYEQYF	TGTGCCAGCAGCGCCCGACTAGAGAGTCCGTATTTTTCTCTCTACGAGCAGTACTTC
TRBV11-2	TRBD1	.	TRBJ2-7	CASTSRGGTGNYEQYF	TGTGCCAGCACCTCACGGGGCGGGACAGGGAACTACGAGCAGTACTTC
TRBV27	.	few	TRBJ1-4	CASSLWGTNEKLFF	TGTGCCAGCAGTTTATGGGGGACTAATGAAAAACTGTTTTTT
TRBV11-3	TRBD2	.	TRBJ2-3	CASSSGLAGGPGDTQYF	TGTGCCAGCAGCTCCGGACTAGCGGGGGGGCCGGGGGATACGCAGTATTTT
TRBV2	.	few	TRBJ1-6	CASSVSHSPLHF	TGTGCCAGCAGTGTCTCTCATTCACCCCTCCACTTT
TRBV18	TRBD1	.	TRBJ2-2	CASSADRGKNTGELFF	TGTGCCAGCTCAGCAGACAGGGGGAAGAACACCGGGGAGCTGTTTTTT
TRBV28	TRBD1	.	TRBJ1-2	CASSIPDRGAYGYTF	TGTGCCAGCAGTATCCCTGACAGGGGGGCCTATGGCTACACCTTC
TRBV6-5	.	.	TRBJ1-1	CASSRQRNTEAFF	TGTGCCAGTTCACGGCAAAGGAACACTGAAGCTTTCTTT
TRBV5-4	TRBD1	once	TRBJ1-1	CASSLVDREGTEAFF	TGTGCCAGCAGCTTGGTGGACAGGGAAGGAACTGAAGCTTTCTTT
TRBV6-5	.	few	TRBJ1-1	CASSLRMNTEAFF	TGTGCCAGCAGTCTGCGTATGAACACTGAAGCTTTCTTT
TRBV5-6	.	.	TRBJ2-7	CASSSSDNLVGGTPYEQYF	TGTGCCAGCAGCTCCTCAGATAACCTGGTGGGGGGGACACCCTACGAGCAGTACTTC
TRBV27	.	.	TRBJ2-7	CASSFQGPGGEQYF	TGTGCCAGCAGTTTTCAGGGCCCGGGTGGGGAGCAGTACTTC